This TCR beta chain was observed in a study of cytomegalovirus exposure and HLA in healthy donors. Study outcomes and limitations: Most TCR sequences were seen very rarely across donors, but some public TCRs occurred in many. There were about 160 TCR beta chains listed as cytomegalovirus-associated.

CDR3 length equals 16 residues. Germline V gene lookup returns CDR1 MNHNS and CDR2 SASEGT. V trimming: 4 bases; J trimming: 4 bases; junction bases outside the gene matches: 5. Libraries were prepared by immunoSEQ multiplex PCR; TCRdb keeps only in-frame clonotypes and omits some of them. This table has 130,000 to 150,000 clones, 85% to 90% appearing once. Concerning this clone: Its antigen is currently unknown.

The origin of this receptor is a woman under 30 in good health and CMV-seropositive. The chain links TRBV6-1 to TRBJ2-1; TRBD2 matches at 12 bases. The sequenced sample consisted of PBMCs. CDR3 sequence (DNA): TGTGCCAGCAGTGGAGCCGGGACTAGCGGGTACAATGAGCAGTTCTTC. Its translation: CASSGAGTSGYNEQFF.